This TCR beta chain was identified during a study of T cell repertoires in cytomegalovirus infection. A word on this clonotype: The antigen remains unidentified.

MiXCR, run by TCRdb on the reads, gives a single entry per CDR3 protein. The table records nearly 550,000 distinct CDR3 sequences, 16% of them present only once. This CDR3 spans 15 amino acids. With 4 bases removed from V and 2 bases from J, the gap between germline ends came to 15 bases. Germline V CDR1 and CDR2: SGHDT, YYEEEE. The study's findings and limits: HLA-C-restricted, CMV-specific TCR beta clonotypes were dominant ex vivo. Cumulative public TCR beta family frequency identified carriers of CMV plus the relevant HLA.

The sample comprised CD8+ T cells from PBMCs. The receptor comes from a human donor in good health (CMV status not recorded). Some clones in this sample may be carry-over from other donors' samples. The chain employs TRBV5-6 and TRBJ1-1, with D perhaps matching TRBD1 (5 bases). As DNA, the CDR3 is TGTGCCAGCAGCCAAACGGACACCGTCAACACTGAAGCTTTCTTT. Translated, it gives CASSQTDTVNTEAFF.